These 26 T cell receptor beta chains share one sample of origin, sequenced in a study of blood T cell repertoires in COVID-19. TCRdb's table, derived via immunoSEQ multiplex PCR, lists solely in-frame clones and lacks some. The data hold some 130,000 clones, with around 87% observed a single time. Sequenced sample: peripheral blood. All receptors come from a man in his forties or fifties with active COVID-19.

The V call is TRBV5-6, the J call TRBJ1-4, with 12 bases that match TRBD1. CDR1 and CDR2 from the germline V gene are SGHDT and YYEEEE. This CDR3 is 17 amino acids long. V gave up 4 bases and J gave up 0 bases; unmatched junction bases: 4. The CDR3 DNA is TGTGCCAGCAGCCTCCGGGACAGGGGGCCAACTAATGAAAAACTGTTTTTT. It specifies CASSLRDRGPTNEKLFF.

This sequence joins TRBV18 and TRBJ1-5; D is possibly TRBD1 (5 bases). Germline V lookup: CDR1 KGHSH, CDR2 LQKENI. Trimming removed 2 bases at V and 0 bases at J, with 11 bases between. The CDR3 is 16 residues long. The CDR3 region has the DNA TGTGCCAGCTCACCAAAGACCGGGGGTAGCAATCAGCCCCAGCATTTT. Its protein product is CASSPKTGGSNQPQHF.

V is TRBV2 and J is TRBJ2-3; 8 bases are a match to TRBD2. The ends lost 10 bases at V and 6 bases at J; junction bases unmatched: 6. Per the germline V gene, CDR1 is SNHLY and CDR2 is FYNNEI. The CDR3 has 12 residues. This CDR3 is CATVTSVDTQYF. Here the CDR3 DNA reads TGTGCCACTGTGACTAGCGTGGATACGCAGTATTTT.

The chain joins TRBV12-3 or TRBV12-4 to TRBJ1-1; perhaps TRBD1 as D (6 bases). This CDR3 is 12 amino acids long. With 2 bases removed from V and 5 bases from J, the gap between germline ends came to 6 bases. The CDR3 sequence is CASSLRGTEAFF. In DNA form, the CDR3 reads TGTGCCAGCAGTTTAAGGGGGACTGAAGCTTTCTTT.

The V and J genes are TRBV5-1 and TRBJ2-3, with 7 positions matching TRBD1. The CDR3 spans 14 residues. V trimming: 4 bases; J trimming: 4 bases; junction bases outside the gene matches: 6. Germline CDR1 reads SGHRS; CDR2 reads YFSETQ. In DNA form, the CDR3 reads TGCGCCAGCAGCCCGCGACAGGGCCCAGATACGCAGTATTTT. This codes for CASSPRQGPDTQYF.

CDR3 region: CASSIDTGVPGELFF. Written as DNA, the CDR3 is TGTGCCAGTAGTATAGACACAGGGGTACCCGGGGAGCTGTTTTTT. The chain recombines TRBV19 with TRBJ2-2; 7 positions match TRBD1. Looked up from germline, CDR1 is LNHDA and CDR2 is SQIVND (reference sequence). J gave up 6 bases and V 0 bases, and 4 bases lay outside the gene matches. There are 15 residues in the CDR3.

This chain connects TRBV5-1 to TRBJ2-1; D may be TRBD1 (6 bases). The CDR3 covers 13 residues. Per the germline V gene, CDR1 is SGHRS and CDR2 is YFSETQ. V was trimmed by 0 bases and J by 5 bases, leaving 6 bases between them. The CDR3 protein is CASSLGDNNEQFF. CDR3 DNA: TGCGCCAGCAGCTTGGGGGACAACAATGAGCAGTTCTTC. Full variable domain (outside the CDR3, taken from reference TRBV5-1 and TRBJ2-1): KAGVTQTPRYLIKTRGQQVTLSCSPISGHRSVSWYQQTPGQGLQFLFEYFSETQRNKGNFPGRFSGRQFSNSRSEMNVSTLELGDSALYLCASSLGDNNEQFFGPGTRLTVL.

This rearrangement joins TRBV7-2 to TRBJ2-3; a weak D match, TRBD1 (5 bases). The CDR3 runs to 14 residues. The V gene lost 0 bases and the J gene lost 4 bases, with 8 bases spanning the gap. Germline V gene lookup returns CDR1 SGHTA and CDR2 FQGNSA. The CDR3 protein is CASSLAGPPDTQYF. Here the CDR3 DNA reads TGTGCCAGCAGCTTAGCGGGGCCCCCAGATACGCAGTATTTT.

The J gene is TRBJ2-7, the V gene TRBV3-1 (or the pseudogene TRBV3-2); a weak D match, TRBD2 (6 bases). CDR3 length: 15 residues. The V end was cut by 5 bases, the J end by 2 bases, with 16 bases between. CDR1 and CDR2 (germline): LGHDT, YNNKEL (reference sequence). The CDR3: CASSVGLLTAYEQYF. DNA of the CDR3: TGTGCCAGCAGCGTCGGACTACTAACGGCCTACGAGCAGTACTTC.

V and J are TRBV12-3 or TRBV12-4 and TRBJ2-1; tentative D call: TRBD2 (5 bases). This CDR3 spans 13 amino acids. The ends were cut back, 2 bases at V and 6 bases at J, with 8 bases in the middle. CDR3 loop: CASSLTGSNEQFF. CDR3 nucleotide sequence: TGTGCCAGCAGTTTAACGGGGTCCAATGAGCAGTTCTTC.

This sequence joins TRBV7-2 and TRBJ2-7; D might be TRBD2 (5 bases). The V gene lost 3 bases and the J gene lost 3 bases, with 9 bases spanning the gap. The CDR3 length is 13 residues. Germline assignment: CDR1 SGHTA and CDR2 FQGNSA. The DNA for the CDR3 is TGTGCCAGCAGCTTCTATCGGGACTACGAGCAGTACTTC. Amino acids: CASSFYRDYEQYF.

The table lists this clone with a few counts. The chain carries TRBV7-9 and TRBJ2-7, with D possibly TRBD1 on 6 matching bases. The CDR3 totals 13 residues. With 6 bases removed from V and 5 bases from J, the gap between germline ends came to 14 bases. Germline CDR1 and CDR2: SEHNR and FQNEAQ (reference sequence). The CDR3 loop is CASSSNHRDEQYF. In nucleotides, the CDR3 is TGTGCCAGCAGTTCCAACCACAGGGACGAGCAGTACTTC.

V is TRBV6-5 and J is TRBJ2-2, with D perhaps matching TRBD1 (7 bases). The CDR3 extends over 14 amino acids. Per the germline V gene, CDR1 is MNHEY and CDR2 is SVGAGI. Trimming stripped 5 bases from V and 4 bases from J, with 11 bases between. CDR3 residues: CASSRQGGTGELFF. The CDR3 nucleotides read TGTGCCAGCAGTCGCCAGGGGGGCACCGGGGAGCTGTTTTTT.

A note on this clone: Distinct nucleotide sequences in the sample also encode this CDR3. The chain joins TRBV7-2 to TRBJ2-5; D perhaps matches TRBD1 (5 bases). V was clipped by 1 base and J by 5 bases, with 8 bases between them. CDR1 SGHTA and CDR2 FQGNSA come from the germline V gene. This CDR3 has 13 amino acids. The CDR3, as DNA: TGTGCCAGCAGCTTAGAAAGGGGTGAGACCCAGTACTTC. Its protein is CASSLERGETQYF.

The chain uses TRBV5-6 and TRBJ2-2; 9 positions match TRBD2. CDR1 is SGHDT and CDR2 is YYEEEE in the germline V gene. This CDR3 is built from 14 residues. J was trimmed by 7 bases and V by 1 base; bases with no gene match: 2. CDR3 DNA: TGTGCCAGCAGCTTGAGGACTAGCGTCGGGGAGCTGTTTTTT. It codes for CASSLRTSVGELFF.

J is TRBJ1-2 and V is TRBV5-1; 9 bases are a match to TRBD1. V shed 4 bases and J 4 bases; nucleotides not matched to a gene: 5. The CDR3 sequence is 14 residues long. Per germline, CDR1 SGHRS and CDR2 YFSETQ. The CDR3 coding sequence is TGCGCCAGCAGCCCCACAGGGGGCAGCTATGGCTACACCTTC. Translating gives CASSPTGGSYGYTF.

This chain's CDR3 is CASSIRTGVDSPLHF. CDR3 bases: TGTGCCAGCAGTATCCGGACAGGGGTAGATTCACCCCTCCACTTT. This chain uses TRBV2 with TRBJ1-6; 9 positions match TRBD1. The trim removed 5 bases at V and 8 bases at J, leaving 7 bases unmatched. The CDR3 is made up of 15 amino acids. Germline CDR1 SNHLY, CDR2 FYNNEI.

The rearrangement joins TRBV2 to TRBJ2-4, with 7 bases lining up with TRBD2. The CDR3 is 15 amino acids. The V and J ends lost 5 bases and 7 bases, in that order; junction bases with no gene match: 11. Germline V gene sequence: CDR1 SNHLY, CDR2 FYNNEI. This chain's CDR3 is CASSPPTRGGNIQYF. The CDR3 region has the DNA TGTGCCAGCAGTCCTCCTACGAGGGGAGGGAACATTCAGTACTTC.

V and J are TRBV5-1 and TRBJ2-1; 7 nucleotides agree with TRBD2. J was trimmed by 7 bases and V by 0 bases; bases with no gene match: 13. Germline lookup yields CDR1 SGHRS and CDR2 YFSETQ. The CDR3 loop spans 17 amino acids. The CDR3 here is CASSLGILSGARNEQFF. The CDR3 coding sequence is TGCGCCAGCAGCTTGGGGATCCTCAGCGGGGCGAGGAATGAGCAGTTCTTC.

This clone was counted only a few times. The chain is built from TRBV5-1 and TRBJ1-3; D might be TRBD1 (6 bases). CDR1 SGHRS and CDR2 YFSETQ come from the germline V gene. The CDR3 extends over 14 amino acids. V lost 4 bases and J lost 8, with 16 bases in between. Written as DNA, the CDR3 is TGCGCCAGCAGCCCCCAGGGGTACGGTGACACCATATATTTT. It translates to CASSPQGYGDTIYF.

This clone came up a few times. The junction departs from germline at one end; a sequencing error may be responsible. The rearrangement joins TRBV7-7 to TRBJ2-5, with D tentatively TRBD1 (6 bases). CDR3 length equals 15 residues. Germline V gene sequence: CDR1 SSHAT, CDR2 FNYEAQ (reference sequence). CDR3 DNA sequence: TGTGCTAGCACCAAGGGCCGGACAGCCCAAGAGACCCAGTACTTC. Its translation: CASTKGRTAQETQYF.

The rearrangement links TRBV6-2 or TRBV6-3 to TRBJ2-1; the D gene is possibly TRBD1 (5 bases). The CDR3 consists of 11 residues. Germline CDR1 reads MNHEY; CDR2 reads SVGEGT. V lost 6 bases and J 7 bases, leaving 7 bases between the germline ends. In DNA form, the CDR3 reads TGTGCCAGCAGCTCAGGGAATGAGCAGTTCTTC. Translation gives CASSSGNEQFF.

This chain uses TRBV6-6 with TRBJ1-3, with TRBD1 as a possible D gene (6 bases). Germline CDR1 MNHNY, CDR2 SVGAGI (reference sequence). CDR3 length: 15 amino acids. V was trimmed by 5 bases and J by 1 base, leaving 12 bases between them. CDR3 bases: TGTGCCAGCAGTAATTACAGGGTTTCTGGAAACACCATATATTTT. Translation gives CASSNYRVSGNTIYF.

This chain joins TRBV30 and TRBJ2-1, with D tentatively TRBD1 (5 bases). V was shortened by 1 base and J by 1 base, with 14 bases between the two germline ends. The germline V gene has CDR1 GTSNPN and CDR2 SVGIG (reference sequence). The CDR3 length is 16 residues. The CDR3 nucleotides read TGTGCCTGGAGTGCTCTGGGGCCCAGTTCCTACAATGAGCAGTTCTTC. This sequence encodes CAWSALGPSSYNEQFF.

The chain uses TRBV19 and TRBJ1-1, with 9 bases matching TRBD1. The CDR3 runs 14 residues. From germline, CDR1 is LNHDA and CDR2 SQIVND (reference sequence). Trimming removed 1 base from V and 5 bases from J; junction bases left unmatched: 2. The CDR3 protein is CASSIVGTGTEAFF. CDR3 nucleotide sequence: TGTGCCAGTAGTATAGTCGGGACAGGGACTGAAGCTTTCTTT.

The genes are TRBV12-3 or TRBV12-4 and TRBJ2-2; TRBD1 might be the D (5 bases). CDR3 size: 12 residues. V lost 5 bases, J lost 6 bases, and 7 bases lay in between. Here the CDR3 reads CASSDSPGELFF. The CDR3 DNA reads as TGTGCCAGCAGTGACAGCCCCGGGGAGCTGTTTTTT.